This entry describes one TCR beta chain. This sample is drawn from a study of memory CD8 T cells in hepatitis C reinfection. Study as a whole: Chronic HCV followed reinfection in two donors who cleared primary infection. Samples at peak reinfection came 3 to 8 weeks post-detection.

This CDR3 comprises 17 residues. J lost 2 bases, V lost 3 bases, and 6 bases had no gene match. CDR1 is SGHRS, CDR2 YFSETQ, per germline. Profiled with immunoSEQ multiplex PCR; TCRdb holds only in-frame clones, not every one. The data contain around 45,000 clones, 85% to 90% of them singletons. Documented time point: peak reinfection, 3 to 8 weeks after reinfection detection. The sorted cells went straight to TCR sequencing with no prior in vitro expansion. Donors came from people who inject drugs enrolled in HEPCO, Canada. Control naive CD8 T cells came from a couple of donors at all three reinfection time points.

The sequence was obtained from a man younger than 30 with hepatitis C virus infection. The specimen sequenced was naive CD8+ T cells sorted from blood. This chain connects TRBV5-1 to TRBJ2-3, with TRBD2 identical over 13 bases. The CDR3 spells CASSYGLAGVFTDTQYF. The DNA of the CDR3 is TGCGCCAGCAGCTACGGACTAGCGGGGGTTTTCACAGATACGCAGTATTTT.